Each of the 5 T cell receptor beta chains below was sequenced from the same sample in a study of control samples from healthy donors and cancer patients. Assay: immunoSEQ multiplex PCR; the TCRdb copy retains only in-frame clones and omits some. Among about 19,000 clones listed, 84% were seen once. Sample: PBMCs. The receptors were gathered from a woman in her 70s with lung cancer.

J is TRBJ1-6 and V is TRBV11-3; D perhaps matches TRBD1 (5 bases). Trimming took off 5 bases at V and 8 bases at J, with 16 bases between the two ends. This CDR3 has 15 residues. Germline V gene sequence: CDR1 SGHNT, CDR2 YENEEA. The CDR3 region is CASSMDINKDSPLHF. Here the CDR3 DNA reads TGTGCCAGCAGCATGGACATTAACAAGGATTCACCCCTCCACTTT.

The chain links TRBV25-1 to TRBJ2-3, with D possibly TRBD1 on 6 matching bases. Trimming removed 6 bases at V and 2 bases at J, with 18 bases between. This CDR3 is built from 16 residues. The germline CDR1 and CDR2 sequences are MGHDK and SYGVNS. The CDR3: CASRAGTRGNTDTQYF. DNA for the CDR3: TGTGCCAGCAGGGCCGGGACAAGGGGGAACACAGATACGCAGTATTTT.

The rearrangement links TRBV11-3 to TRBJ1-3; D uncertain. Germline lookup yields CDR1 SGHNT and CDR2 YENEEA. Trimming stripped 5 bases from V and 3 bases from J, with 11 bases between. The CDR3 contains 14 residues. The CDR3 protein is CASSHRRIGNTIYF. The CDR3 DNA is TGTGCCAGCAGCCATAGGCGGATTGGAAACACCATATATTTT.

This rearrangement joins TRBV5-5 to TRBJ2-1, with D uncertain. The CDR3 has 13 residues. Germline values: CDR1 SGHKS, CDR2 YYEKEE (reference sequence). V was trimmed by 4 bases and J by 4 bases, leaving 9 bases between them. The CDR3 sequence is CASSPTSYNEQFF. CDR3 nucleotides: TGTGCCAGCAGCCCCACCAGTTACAATGAGCAGTTCTTC.

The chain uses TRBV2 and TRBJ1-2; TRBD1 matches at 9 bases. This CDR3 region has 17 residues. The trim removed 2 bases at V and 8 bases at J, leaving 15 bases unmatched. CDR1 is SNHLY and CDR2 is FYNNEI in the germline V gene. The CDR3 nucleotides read TGTGCCAGCAGTGAATTCTTCCCGGACAGGGGAAGGGAAGGCTACACCTTC. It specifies CASSEFFPDRGREGYTF.